These T cell receptor beta chains were read from a single sample in a study of CD8 T cells in ankylosing spondylitis. TCRdb passed the 5' RACE reads through MiXCR, listing each CDR3 protein once. The repertoire holds more than 150,000 distinct CDR3 sequences, 9.5% to 13% seen once, with 29% in the top ten. The sample consisted of blood, either unsorted or a sorted T cell fraction (not recorded which). These receptors were collected from a male donor with ankylosing spondylitis or in good health (not recorded which). CDR3s include the opening cysteine and the closing phenylalanine or tryptophan. A D gene is named only where the DNA matches it firmly. Not all rows give a size; the values are once, few, many and, for expanded clones, a class.

v_call	clone_size	d_call	j_call	cdr3_nt	cdr3_aa
TRBV4-1	-	-	TRBJ2-2	TGCGCCAGCAGCCAACCGTGGGCTAACACCGGGGAGCTGTTTTTT	CASSQPWANTGELFF
TRBV2	-	-	TRBJ1-5	TGTGCCAGCAGTGAAGCGCGGTCAGGTTATCAGCCCCAGCATTTT	CASSEARSGYQPQHF
TRBV11-2	-	TRBD2	TRBJ2-7	TGTGCCAGCAGCAAAACTAGCGCGGGAGCCTACGAGCAGTACTTC	CASSKTSAGAYEQYF
TRBV5-1	many	-	TRBJ2-1	TGCGCCAGCAGACCGGACAGCTACAATGAGCAGTTCTTC	CASRPDSYNEQFF
TRBV24-1	many	TRBD1	TRBJ1-5	TGTGCCACCAGTGATGCCAGGGGGCGTTCTGATCAGCCCCAGCATTTT	CATSDARGRSDQPQHF
TRBV12-3/TRBV12-4	many	TRBD2	TRBJ2-7	TGTGCCAGCAGTTTGACGCTAGCGGGGTTTTCCTACGAGCAGTACTTC	CASSLTLAGFSYEQYF
TRBV6-1	-	TRBD2	TRBJ2-1	TGTGCCAGCAGTGACGTAGCGGGAGGGCCCTGGGGCAATGAGCAGTTCTTC	CASSDVAGGPWGNEQFF
TRBV7-2	-	-	TRBJ2-7	TGTGCCAGCAGCTTCGGTCGATTCTACGAGCAGTACTTC	CASSFGRFYEQYF
TRBV5-1	medium-sized	-	TRBJ1-1	TGCGCCAGCAGCTTGCGCGGGGGTACTGAAGCTTTCTTT	CASSLRGGTEAFF
TRBV29-1	-	-	TRBJ2-2	TGCAGCGTTGAATCGACGGCCGGGGAGCTGTTTTTT	CSVESTAGELFF
TRBV18	many	-	TRBJ1-4	TGTGCCAGCTCACCACCGAATGGGGACGGCGAAAAACTGTTTTTT	CASSPPNGDGEKLFF
TRBV5-6	few	-	TRBJ1-4	TGTGCCAGCAGCTACCGGGGGACTAATGAAAAACTGTTTTTT	CASSYRGTNEKLFF
TRBV20-1	few	TRBD2	TRBJ2-1	TGCAGTGCTATACATAGCGGGAGCGGTTGGAATGAGCAGTTCTTC	CSAIHSGSGWNEQFF
TRBV5-1	many	TRBD1	TRBJ1-1	TGCGCCAGCAGCGTAGGGACAGTAAACACTGAAGCTTTCTTT	CASSVGTVNTEAFF
TRBV28	many	-	TRBJ1-5	TGTGCCAGCAGTCCAGGGGTAAATCAGCCCCAGCATTTT	CASSPGVNQPQHF
TRBV20-1	many	TRBD1	TRBJ2-2	TGCAGTGCCCGGACAGGGGGGGTCGGGGAGCTGTTTTTT	CSARTGGVGELFF
TRBV27	many	TRBD1	TRBJ2-2	TGTGCCAGCAGTTCCTGGACAGGAGGAACCGGGGAGCTGTTTTTT	CASSSWTGGTGELFF
TRBV7-8	many	-	TRBJ2-3	TGTGCCAGCAGCTTAGCGACGGGCGCAGATACGCAGTATTTT	CASSLATGADTQYF
TRBV12-3/TRBV12-4	many	TRBD2	TRBJ2-5	TGTGCCAGCAGTTTTACCGGGACTAGCGGAGAGACCCAGTACTTC	CASSFTGTSGETQYF
TRBV29-1	many	-	TRBJ1-2	TGCAGCGTTGAAGGCGGGGCTCAGGCCTATGGCTACACCTTC	CSVEGGAQAYGYTF